Shown below are 8 T cell receptor beta chains from a single sample sequenced in a study of Ad26.COV2.S vaccination and SARS-CoV-2 variants. Here immunoSEQ multiplex PCR was the method, and the copy in TCRdb shows in-frame clones only, minus some. The table shows about 280,000 clones, with around 87% occurring only once. Treatment noted: around 19 received Ad26.COV2.S at low or high dose, single or two shots; about five received placebo; per-sample allocation not given. Collection of samples fell on day 63 after the first vaccine or placebo injection. This sample comprised peripheral blood, obtained in a trial of Ad26.COV2.S vaccine versus placebo. The receptors were sampled from a person between 18 and 60 years old who received the Ad26.COV2.S COVID-19 vaccine or a placebo.

The chain combines TRBV29-1 with TRBJ2-1; D is unresolved. The CDR3 totals 15 residues. Germline V CDR1 and CDR2: SQVTM, ANQGSEA. Trimming took off 0 bases at V and 4 bases at J, with 13 bases between the two ends. The CDR3 sequence: CSVEDLSDEYNEQFF. The DNA for the CDR3 is TGCAGCGTTGAAGATCTTTCCGATGAGTACAATGAGCAGTTCTTC.

About this clone itself: At the DNA level, this CDR3 is encoded by other sequences in the same sample as well. The rearrangement joins TRBV5-1 to TRBJ2-5; D unresolved. Trimming removed 1 base at V and 5 bases at J, with 9 bases between. This CDR3 region has 13 residues. CDR1 is SGHRS and CDR2 is YFSETQ in the germline V gene. The CDR3 DNA is TGCGCCAGCAGCTTGCAGGTTGAGGAGACCCAGTACTTC. It is translated as CASSLQVEETQYF.

The rearrangement joins TRBV5-1 to TRBJ2-7; tentatively, D is TRBD1 (5 bases). This CDR3 spans 13 amino acids. Germline assignment: CDR1 SGHRS and CDR2 YFSETQ. Deletions cut 0 bases from V and 3 bases from J, with 7 bases between. The CDR3 loop is CASSLEGIYEQYF. CDR3 in DNA: TGCGCCAGCAGCTTGGAGGGGATCTACGAGCAGTACTTC.

This chain links TRBV4-2 with TRBJ2-2, with TRBD2 matching 8 bases. The CDR3 runs to 17 residues. Germline CDR1 reads LGHNA; CDR2 reads YNFKEQ. V was pared by 1 base and J by 3 bases, with 7 bases of the junction left unmatched. Here the CDR3 DNA reads TGTGCCAGCAGCCAAGTCGCACTAGCGGACCACACCGGGGAGCTGTTTTTT. Its translation: CASSQVALADHTGELFF.

The genes are TRBV30 and TRBJ2-7, with D possibly being TRBD2 (5 bases). The CDR3 totals 17 residues. From germline, CDR1 is GTSNPN and CDR2 SVGIG (reference sequence). V was clipped by 7 bases and J by 1 base, with 26 bases between them. The CDR3 DNA sequence: TGTGCCTATACGGACCCCTTGGGCCGGGGAAGTTCCTACGAGCAGTACTTC. Translating it yields CAYTDPLGRGSSYEQYF.

The chain links TRBV11-1 to TRBJ1-2; tentative D call: TRBD1 (5 bases). The CDR3 covers 14 residues. CDR1 and CDR2 from the germline V gene are SGHAT and FQDESV (reference sequence). V was shortened by 6 bases and J by 3 bases, with 14 bases between the two germline ends. CDR3 region: CASSLAQGDYGYTF. CDR3 DNA: TGTGCCAGCAGTCTGGCGCAGGGAGACTATGGCTACACCTTC. Drawing the rest from reference TRBV11-1 and TRBJ1-2, the complete variable domain is EAEVAQSPRYKITEKSQAVAFWCDPISGHATLYWYRQILGQGPELLVQFQDESVVDDSQLPKDRFSAERLKGVDSTLKIQPAELGDSAMYLCASSLAQGDYGYTFGSGTRLTVV.

This clone was detected once. V is TRBV9 and J is TRBJ2-1, with 8 nucleotides matching TRBD2. The CDR3 has 17 amino acids. J lost 1 base, V lost 0 bases, and 6 bases had no gene match. The germline V gene has CDR1 SGDLS and CDR2 YYNGEE. The CDR3 region is CASSVESIAGSYNEQFF. The CDR3 bases are TGTGCCAGCAGCGTAGAATCGATAGCGGGGTCCTACAATGAGCAGTTCTTC.

The chain couples TRBV12-3 or TRBV12-4 to TRBJ1-2; D is ambiguous. CDR3 length equals 13 residues. V was clipped by 3 bases and J by 1 base, with 6 bases between them. CDR3 in amino acids: CASSFGYNYGYTF. CDR3 sequence (DNA): TGTGCCAGCAGTTTTGGATATAACTATGGCTACACCTTC.